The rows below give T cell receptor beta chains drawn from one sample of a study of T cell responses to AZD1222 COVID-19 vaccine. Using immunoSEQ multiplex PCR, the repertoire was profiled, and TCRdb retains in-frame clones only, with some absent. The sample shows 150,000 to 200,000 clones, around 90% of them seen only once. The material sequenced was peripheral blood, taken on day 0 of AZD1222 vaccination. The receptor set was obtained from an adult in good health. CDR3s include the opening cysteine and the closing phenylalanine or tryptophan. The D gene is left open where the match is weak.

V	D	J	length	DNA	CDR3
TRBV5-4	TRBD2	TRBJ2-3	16	TGTGCCAGCAGCTTGCAACTAGCGGGAGTCACAGATACGCAGTATTTT	CASSLQLAGVTDTQYF
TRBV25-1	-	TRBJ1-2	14	TGTGCCAGCAGTGAATCCGGGGGCATCTATGGCTACACCTTC	CASSESGGIYGYTF
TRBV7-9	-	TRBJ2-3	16	TGTGCCAGCATCCCCTTGGGGACACGAAACACAGATACGCAGTATTTT	CASIPLGTRNTDTQYF
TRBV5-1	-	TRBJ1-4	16	TGCGCCAGCAGCTTGGCCATACAGGCGACTAATGAAAAACTGTTTTTT	CASSLAIQATNEKLFF
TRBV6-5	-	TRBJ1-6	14	TGTGCCAGCAGTTATTACAGGAATAATTCACCCCTCCACTTT	CASSYYRNNSPLHF
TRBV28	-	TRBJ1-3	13	TGTGCCAGCAGTGACAGTGGAGGAAACACCATATATTTT	CASSDSGGNTIYF
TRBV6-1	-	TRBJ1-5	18	TGTGCCAGCAGTGAAGCGAGGGGGGGGGTTTATAGCAATCAGCCCCAGCATTTT	CASSEARGGVYSNQPQHF
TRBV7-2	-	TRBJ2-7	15	TGTGCCAGCAGCTTAGTTCTGACTGGGGCTGACGAGCAGTACTTC	CASSLVLTGADEQYF
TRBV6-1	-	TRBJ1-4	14	TGTGCCAGCAGTGAAGCTGGGATTAATGAAAAACTGTTTTTT	CASSEAGINEKLFF
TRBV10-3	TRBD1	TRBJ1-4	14	TGTGCCACAAGGACAGGGGATGATAGTGAAAAACTGTTTTTT	CATRTGDDSEKLFF
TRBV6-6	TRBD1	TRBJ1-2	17	TGTGCCAGCAGTCTTAAAGGACAGGGAGGAGGAAACTATGGCTACACCTTC	CASSLKGQGGGNYGYTF
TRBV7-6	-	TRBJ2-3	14	TGTGCCAGCAGCTTAGTGCAGGGGGGTAATACGCAGTATTTT	CASSLVQGGNTQYF
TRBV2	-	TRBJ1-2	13	TGTGCCAGCCTTTGGGGGCAAGACTATGGCTACACCTTC	CASLWGQDYGYTF
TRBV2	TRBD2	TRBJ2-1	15	TGTGCCAGCACCCTGGGGACTAACTCCTACAATGAGCAGTTCTTC	CASTLGTNSYNEQFF
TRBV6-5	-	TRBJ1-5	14	TGTGCCAGCATTCTAAGTGGTCATAATCAGCCCCAGCATTTT	CASILSGHNQPQHF
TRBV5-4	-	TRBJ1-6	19	TGTGCCAGCAGCTTGGCCAGGGCCAGCCCAGGGGCCTATAATTCACCCCTCCACTTT	CASSLARASPGAYNSPLHF